This entry is about one TCR beta chain. Original data processing: Estimation of nucleated cell counts relied on the amplification of reference gene primers. Sequencing was performed with immunoSEQ multiplex PCR; in TCRdb, only in-frame clones are kept and a portion is missing. V and J calls and clone size follow that table, whereas D and trimming were derived from the DNA. The repertoire holds about 260,000 clones, with about 89% as singletons. The sample originates from a study of blood T cell repertoires in COVID-19. Study overall: Acute and convalescent COVID-19 samples came from the United States, Italy and Spain. The analysed material was cDNA or gDNA that came from T cells, B-cell-depleted T cells, or PBMCs.

The sequenced material came from peripheral blood. The sequence came from a woman aged 50 to 65 with acute or convalescent COVID-19.

In nucleotides, the CDR3 is TGTGCCAGCAGCTTCGGGACCTACAATGAGCAGTTCTTC. It translates to CASSFGTYNEQFF. The chain combines TRBV5-6 with TRBJ2-1; tentatively, D is TRBD2 (5 bases). CDR1 is SGHDT, CDR2 YYEEEE, per germline. The CDR3 sequence is 13 residues long. The V and J ends lost 2 bases and 2 bases respectively, with 5 bases between them.